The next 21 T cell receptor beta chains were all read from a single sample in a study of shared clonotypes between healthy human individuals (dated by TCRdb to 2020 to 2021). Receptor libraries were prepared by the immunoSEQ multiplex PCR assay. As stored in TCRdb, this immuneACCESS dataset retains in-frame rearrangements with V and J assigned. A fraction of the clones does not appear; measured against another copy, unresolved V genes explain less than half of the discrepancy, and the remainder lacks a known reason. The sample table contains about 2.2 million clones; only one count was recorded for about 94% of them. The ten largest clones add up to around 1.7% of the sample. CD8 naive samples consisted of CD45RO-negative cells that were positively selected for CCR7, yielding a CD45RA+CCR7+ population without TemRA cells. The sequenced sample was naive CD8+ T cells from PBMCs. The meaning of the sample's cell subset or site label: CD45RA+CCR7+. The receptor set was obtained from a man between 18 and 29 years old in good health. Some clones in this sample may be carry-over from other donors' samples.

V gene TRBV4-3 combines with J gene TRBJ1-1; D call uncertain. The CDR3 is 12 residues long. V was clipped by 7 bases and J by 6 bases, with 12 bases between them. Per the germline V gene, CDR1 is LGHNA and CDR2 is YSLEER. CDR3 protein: CASKSDRAEAFF. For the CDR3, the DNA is TGCGCCAGCAAGTCTGATCGGGCTGAAGCTTTCTTT.

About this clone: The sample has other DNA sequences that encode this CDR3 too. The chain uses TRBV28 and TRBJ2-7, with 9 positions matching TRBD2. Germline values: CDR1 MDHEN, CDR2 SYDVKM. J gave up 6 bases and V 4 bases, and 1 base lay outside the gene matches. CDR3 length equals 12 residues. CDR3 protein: CASSSTSGEQYF. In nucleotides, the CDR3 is TGTGCCAGCAGTTCGACTAGCGGCGAGCAGTACTTC.

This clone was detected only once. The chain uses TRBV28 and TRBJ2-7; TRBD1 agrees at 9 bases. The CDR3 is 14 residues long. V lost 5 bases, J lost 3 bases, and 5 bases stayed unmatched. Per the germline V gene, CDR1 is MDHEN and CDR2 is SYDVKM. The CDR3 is CASSGTGIHYEQYF. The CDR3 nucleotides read TGTGCCAGCAGTGGGACAGGGATCCACTACGAGCAGTACTTC.

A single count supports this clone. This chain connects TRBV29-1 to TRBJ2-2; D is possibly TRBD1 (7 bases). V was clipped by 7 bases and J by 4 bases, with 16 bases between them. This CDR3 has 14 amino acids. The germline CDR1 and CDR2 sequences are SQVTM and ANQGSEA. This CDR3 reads CSATTGRGTGELFF. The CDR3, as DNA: TGCAGCGCCACGACAGGGCGGGGCACCGGGGAGCTGTTTTTT.

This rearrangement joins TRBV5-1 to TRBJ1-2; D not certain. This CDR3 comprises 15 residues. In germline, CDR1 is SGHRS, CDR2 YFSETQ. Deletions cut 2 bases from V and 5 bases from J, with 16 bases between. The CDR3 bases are TGCGCCAGCAGCTTCGACGACGGTTTAGAGTATGGCTACACCTTC. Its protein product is CASSFDDGLEYGYTF.

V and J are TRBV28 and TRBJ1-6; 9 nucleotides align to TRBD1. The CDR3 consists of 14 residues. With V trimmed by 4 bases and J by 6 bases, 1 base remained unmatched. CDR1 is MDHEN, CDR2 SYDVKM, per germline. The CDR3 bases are TGTGCCAGCAGTTCGGGACAGGGTAATTCACCCCTCCACTTT. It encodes CASSSGQGNSPLHF.

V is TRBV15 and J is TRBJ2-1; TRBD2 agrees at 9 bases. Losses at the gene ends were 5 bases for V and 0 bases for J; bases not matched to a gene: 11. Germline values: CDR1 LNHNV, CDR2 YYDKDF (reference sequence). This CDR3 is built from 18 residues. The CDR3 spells CATSRSAAGGPSYNEQFF. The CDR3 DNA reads TGTGCCACCAGCCGCTCCGCAGCGGGGGGCCCCTCCTACAATGAGCAGTTCTTC.

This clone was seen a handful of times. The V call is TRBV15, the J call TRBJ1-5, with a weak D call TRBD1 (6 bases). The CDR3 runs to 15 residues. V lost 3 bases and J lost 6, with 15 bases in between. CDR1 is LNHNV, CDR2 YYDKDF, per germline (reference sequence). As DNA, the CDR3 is TGTGCCACCAGCAGCTACATACAGGGAAGTCAGCCCCAGCATTTT. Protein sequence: CATSSYIQGSQPQHF.

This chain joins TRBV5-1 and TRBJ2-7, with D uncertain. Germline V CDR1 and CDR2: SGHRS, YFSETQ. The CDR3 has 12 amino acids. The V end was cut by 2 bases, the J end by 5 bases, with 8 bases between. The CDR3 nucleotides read TGCGCCAGCAGCTTCGACTGGGACGAGCAGTACTTC. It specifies CASSFDWDEQYF.

The CDR3 loop is CASSLGLARITYF. The CDR3 coding sequence is TGTGCCAGCAGTTTGGGACTAGCTCGGATTACGTACTTC. The V and J genes are TRBV27 and TRBJ2-7, with 9 bases lining up with TRBD2. Germline V gene data show CDR1 as MNHEY and CDR2 as SMNVEV (reference sequence). With 3 bases clipped from V and 12 bases from J, the junction kept 9 bases outside the gene matches. The CDR3 consists of 13 residues.

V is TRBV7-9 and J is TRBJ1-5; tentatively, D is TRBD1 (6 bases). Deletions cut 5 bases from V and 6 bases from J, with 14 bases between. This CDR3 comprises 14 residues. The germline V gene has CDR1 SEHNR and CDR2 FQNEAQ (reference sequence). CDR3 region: CASSMGGSLQPQHF. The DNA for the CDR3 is TGTGCCAGCAGCATGGGGGGCAGTCTTCAGCCCCAGCATTTT.

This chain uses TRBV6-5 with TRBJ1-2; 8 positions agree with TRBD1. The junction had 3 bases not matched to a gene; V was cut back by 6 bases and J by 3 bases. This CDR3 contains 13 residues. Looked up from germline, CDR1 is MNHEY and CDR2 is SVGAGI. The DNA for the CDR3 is TGTGCCAGCAGGCCGACAGGGGACTATGGCTACACCTTC. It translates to CASRPTGDYGYTF.

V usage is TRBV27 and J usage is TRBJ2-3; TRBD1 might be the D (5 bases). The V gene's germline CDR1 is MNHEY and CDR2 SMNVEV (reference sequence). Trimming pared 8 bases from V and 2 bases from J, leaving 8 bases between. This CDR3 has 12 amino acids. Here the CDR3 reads CASPGFTDTQYF. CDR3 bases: TGTGCCAGCCCAGGGTTCACAGATACGCAGTATTTT.

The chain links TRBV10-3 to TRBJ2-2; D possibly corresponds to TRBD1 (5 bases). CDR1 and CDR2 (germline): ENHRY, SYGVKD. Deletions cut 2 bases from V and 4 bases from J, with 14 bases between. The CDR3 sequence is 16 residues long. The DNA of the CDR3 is TGTGCCATCAGTGAGGGGTGGGGCAGCCCCACCGGGGAGCTGTTTTTT. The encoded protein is CAISEGWGSPTGELFF.

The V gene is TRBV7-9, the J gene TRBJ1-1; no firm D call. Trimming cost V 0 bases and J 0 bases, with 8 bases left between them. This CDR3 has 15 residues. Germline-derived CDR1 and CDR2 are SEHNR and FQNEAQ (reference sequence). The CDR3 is CASSLASAMNTEAFF. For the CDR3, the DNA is TGTGCCAGCAGCTTAGCGTCGGCGATGAACACTGAAGCTTTCTTT.

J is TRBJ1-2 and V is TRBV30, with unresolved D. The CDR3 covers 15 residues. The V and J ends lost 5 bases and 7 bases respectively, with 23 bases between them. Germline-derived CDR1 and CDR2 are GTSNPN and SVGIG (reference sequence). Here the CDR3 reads CAWFDRTAEVGGYTF. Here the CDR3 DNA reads TGTGCCTGGTTCGATCGGACGGCCGAAGTTGGTGGCTACACCTTC.

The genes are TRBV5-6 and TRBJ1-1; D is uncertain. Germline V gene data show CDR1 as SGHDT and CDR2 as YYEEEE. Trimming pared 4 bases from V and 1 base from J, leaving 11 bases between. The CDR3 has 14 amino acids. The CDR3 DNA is TGTGCCAGCAGCCGGGGAAGGGAGAACACTGAAGCTTTCTTT. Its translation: CASSRGRENTEAFF.

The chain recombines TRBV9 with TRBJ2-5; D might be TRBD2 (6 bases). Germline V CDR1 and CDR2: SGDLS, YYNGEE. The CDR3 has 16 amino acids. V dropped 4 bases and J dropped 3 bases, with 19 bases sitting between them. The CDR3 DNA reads TGTGCCAGCAGCTCCTACGGGACTCTGCTAGAAGAGACCCAGTACTTC. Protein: CASSSYGTLLEETQYF. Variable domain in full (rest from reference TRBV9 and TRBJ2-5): DSGVTQTPKHLITATGQRVTLRCSPRSGDLSVYWYQQSLDQGLQFLIQYYNGEERAKGNILERFSAQQFPDLHSELNLSSLELGDSALYFCASSSYGTLLEETQYFGPGTRLLVL.

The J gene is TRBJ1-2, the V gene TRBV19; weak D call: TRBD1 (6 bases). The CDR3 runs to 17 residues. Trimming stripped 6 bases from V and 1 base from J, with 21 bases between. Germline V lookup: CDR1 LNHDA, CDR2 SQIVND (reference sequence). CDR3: CASSAGAPAAFNYGYTF. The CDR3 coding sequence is TGTGCCAGTAGCGCAGGGGCCCCAGCCGCTTTTAACTATGGCTACACCTTC.

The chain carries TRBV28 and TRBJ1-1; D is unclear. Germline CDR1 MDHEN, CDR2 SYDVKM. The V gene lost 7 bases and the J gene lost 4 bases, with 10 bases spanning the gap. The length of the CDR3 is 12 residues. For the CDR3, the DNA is TGTGCCAGCAAGTACGGGCGCACTGAAGCTTTCTTT. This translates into CASKYGRTEAFF. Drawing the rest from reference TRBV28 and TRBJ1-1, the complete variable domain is DVKVTQSSRYLVKRTGEKVFLECVQDMDHENMFWYRQDPGLGLRLIYFSYDVKMKEKGDIPEGYSVSREKKERFSLILESASTNQTSMYLCASKYGRTEAFFGQGTRLTVV.

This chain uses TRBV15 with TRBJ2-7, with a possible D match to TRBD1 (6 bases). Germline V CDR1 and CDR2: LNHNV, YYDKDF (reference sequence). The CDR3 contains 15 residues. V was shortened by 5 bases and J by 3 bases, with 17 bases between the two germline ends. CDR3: CATSARQAEVYEQYF. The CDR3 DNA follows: TGTGCCACCAGCGCCCGACAGGCCGAAGTCTACGAGCAGTACTTC. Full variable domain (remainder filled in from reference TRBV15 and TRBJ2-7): DAMVIQNPRYQVTQFGKPVTLSCSQTLNHNVMYWYQQKSSQAPKLLFHYYDKDFNNEADTPDNFQSRRPNTSFCFLDIRSPGLGDTAMYLCATSARQAEVYEQYFGPGTRLTVT.